These T cell receptor beta chains were read from a single sample in a study of post-analysis software for immune sequencing data. MiXCR, run by TCRdb on the PCR reads, gives a single entry per CDR3 protein. The table records more than 500,000 distinct CDR3 sequences, under 40% of them present only once. The sequenced sample consisted of blood. Receptors originate from a girl aged 2-17 years with multiple sclerosis. Both conserved end residues are part of each CDR3. D genes are given only for firm matches. The size field is filled for only some rows; it gives once, few, many or a size class.

TRBJ2-5,NA,TRBV7-9,few,TGTGCCAGCAGCCCAACCGCCTCGACCAGGGGAGAGACCCAGTACTTC,CASSPTASTRGETQYF
TRBJ2-1,NA,TRBV20-1,NA,TGCAGTGCTCCTATAGCGGTCTCCTACAATGAGCAGTTCTTC,CSAPIAVSYNEQFF
TRBJ1-2,NA,TRBV19,NA,TGTGCCAGTAGTATATCGAGGGATCTAGTCGATGGCTACACCTTC,CASSISRDLVDGYTF
TRBJ2-6,NA,TRBV6-1,NA,TGTGCCAGCAGTGAGACGGGTTACTCTGGGGCCAACGTCCTGACTTTC,CASSETGYSGANVLTF
TRBJ2-1,NA,TRBV6-5,NA,TGTGCCAGCAGCCACCTAGGGAATGAGCAGTTCTTC,CASSHLGNEQFF
TRBJ2-5,TRBD1,TRBV20-1,NA,TGCAGTGCTTGGGACAGGGGGCGAGAGACCCAGTACTTC,CSAWDRGRETQYF
TRBJ1-4,TRBD1,TRBV5-1,many,TGCGCCAGCAGCACCGGGACAGACAATGAAAAACTGTTTTTT,CASSTGTDNEKLFF
TRBJ2-3,NA,TRBV5-1,NA,TGCGCCAGCAGCTTTCCAGGACAGTTAGATACGCAGTATTTT,CASSFPGQLDTQYF
TRBJ1-2,NA,TRBV9,few,TGTGCCAGCAGCGTAGGTGGCAGCCTTAACTATGGCTACACCTTC,CASSVGGSLNYGYTF
TRBJ1-1,NA,TRBV15,NA,TGTGCCACCAGCAGAGATCGAGATCCCGTCGGGGGTGAAGCTTTCTTT,CATSRDRDPVGGEAFF
TRBJ2-7,NA,TRBV20-1,NA,TGCAGTGCTGGAGCTAGCGACGAGCAGTACTTC,CSAGASDEQYF
TRBJ2-1,NA,TRBV5-1,few,TGCGCCAGCAGCCGGGCCCCAGTCGAGCAGTTCTTC,CASSRAPVEQFF